This TCR beta chain was recovered during a study of human T cells and chemical hapten exposure. As for the study in general: On the upper back, patch tests were applied with 0.01% DPC and read at 6 days.

This CDR3 has 13 amino acids. J lost 11 bases, V lost 4 bases, and 8 bases had no gene match. Per germline, CDR1 MNHEY and CDR2 SVGAGI. The time point was: patch test 1, 2 weeks after DPC sensitization. Treatment meaning: therapeutic diphenylcyclopropenone sensitization with weekly scalp DPC. Extraction yielded total RNA from whole blood (unfractionated). Remarks on this clonotype: Its antigen is undetermined.

General study points: With regard to DPC sensitization, TCRs above 1 in 1000 frequency did not change.

The library attached unique molecular identifiers to individual cDNA molecules. TCRdb analysed the RACE reads with MiXCR anew, one entry per CDR3 protein. The sample records over 95,000 distinct CDR3 sequences, approximately 13% being singletons. The TCR comes from a woman aged 40 to 55 with alopecia areata. Some clones in this sample may be carry-over from other donors' samples. The chain recombines TRBV6-5 with TRBJ1-5; 7 bases match TRBD1. The source material was whole blood, sampled in connection with sensitization to the hapten diphenylcyclopropenone (DPC). CDR3 protein: CASSFNGQAAQHF. In DNA form, the CDR3 reads TGTGCCAGCAGTTTTAATGGACAGGCGGCCCAGCATTTT.